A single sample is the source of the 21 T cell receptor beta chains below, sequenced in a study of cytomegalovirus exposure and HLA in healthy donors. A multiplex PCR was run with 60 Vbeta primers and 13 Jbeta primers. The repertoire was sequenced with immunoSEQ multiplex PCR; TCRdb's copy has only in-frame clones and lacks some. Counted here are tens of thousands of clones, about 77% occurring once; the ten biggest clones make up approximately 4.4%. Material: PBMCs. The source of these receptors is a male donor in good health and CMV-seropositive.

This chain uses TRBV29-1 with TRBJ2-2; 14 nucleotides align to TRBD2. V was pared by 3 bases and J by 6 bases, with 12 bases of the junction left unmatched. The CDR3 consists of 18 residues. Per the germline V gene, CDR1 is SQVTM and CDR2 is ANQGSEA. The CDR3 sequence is CSVEQGLAGVGFPGELFF. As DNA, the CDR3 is TGCAGCGTTGAGCAGGGACTAGCGGGAGTTGGTTTCCCCGGGGAGCTGTTTTTT.

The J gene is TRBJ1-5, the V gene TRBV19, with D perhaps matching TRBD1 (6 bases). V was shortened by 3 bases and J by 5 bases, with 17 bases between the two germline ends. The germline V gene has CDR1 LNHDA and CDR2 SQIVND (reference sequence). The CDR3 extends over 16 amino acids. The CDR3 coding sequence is TGTGCCAGTAGTATCCGGGCCGGACAGAGTTATCAGCCCCAGCATTTT. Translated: CASSIRAGQSYQPQHF.

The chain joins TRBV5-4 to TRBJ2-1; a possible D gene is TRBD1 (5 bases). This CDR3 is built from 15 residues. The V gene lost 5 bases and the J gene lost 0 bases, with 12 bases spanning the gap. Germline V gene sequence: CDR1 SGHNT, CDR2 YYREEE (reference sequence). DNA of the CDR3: TGTGCCAGCAGTCTTGACAGTAGCTCCTACAATGAGCAGTTCTTC. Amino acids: CASSLDSSSYNEQFF.

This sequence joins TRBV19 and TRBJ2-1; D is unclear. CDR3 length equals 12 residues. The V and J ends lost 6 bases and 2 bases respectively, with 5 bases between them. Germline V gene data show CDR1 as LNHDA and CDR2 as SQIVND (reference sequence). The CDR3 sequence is CASRGTYNEQFF. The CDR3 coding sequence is TGTGCCAGTAGGGGCACCTACAATGAGCAGTTCTTC.

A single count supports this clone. The CDR3 here is CASSLPGRGWVNTGELFF. CDR3 bases: TGTGCCAGCAGCTTGCCCGGCAGGGGTTGGGTCAACACCGGGGAGCTGTTTTTT. The chain links TRBV5-8 to TRBJ2-2; D may be TRBD1 (6 bases). Germline CDR1 and CDR2: SGHTS and YDEGEE. The CDR3 has 18 amino acids. Between the trimmed V and J ends, which lost 1 base and 2 bases, there was a span of 18 bases. The full variable domain, in which reference TRBV5-8 and TRBJ2-2 provide the parts outside the CDR3, is EAGVTQSPTHLIKTRGQQATLRCSPISGHTSVYWYQQALGLGLQFLLWYDEGEERNRGNFPPRFSGRQFPNYSSELNVNALELEDSALYLCASSLPGRGWVNTGELFFGEGSRLTVL.

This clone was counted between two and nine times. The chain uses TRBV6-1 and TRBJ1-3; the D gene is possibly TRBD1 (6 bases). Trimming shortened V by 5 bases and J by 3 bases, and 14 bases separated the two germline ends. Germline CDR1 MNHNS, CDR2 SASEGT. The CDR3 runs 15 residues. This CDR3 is CASSFGGAGGNTIYF. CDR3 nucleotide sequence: TGTGCCAGCAGTTTTGGGGGGGCAGGTGGAAACACCATATATTTT.

The CDR3 region is CASSMGRGPQPQHF. The CDR3 region has the DNA TGTGCCAGTAGTATGGGCAGGGGACCACAGCCCCAGCATTTT. This chain uses TRBV19 with TRBJ1-5, with a tentative D call TRBD1 (6 bases). Trimming shortened V by 3 bases and J by 7 bases, and 13 bases separated the two germline ends. The CDR3 runs 14 residues. Germline-derived CDR1 and CDR2 are LNHDA and SQIVND (reference sequence).

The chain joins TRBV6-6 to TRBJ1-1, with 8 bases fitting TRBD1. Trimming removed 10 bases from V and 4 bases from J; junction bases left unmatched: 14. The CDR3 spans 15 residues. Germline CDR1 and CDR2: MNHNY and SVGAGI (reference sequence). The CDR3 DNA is TGTGCCACCTCCTTCGGACAGGGAACGGGCACTGAAGCTTTCTTT. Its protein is CATSFGQGTGTEAFF.

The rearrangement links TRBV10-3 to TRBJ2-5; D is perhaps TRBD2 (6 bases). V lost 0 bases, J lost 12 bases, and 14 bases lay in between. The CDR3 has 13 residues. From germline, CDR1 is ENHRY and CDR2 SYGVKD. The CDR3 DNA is TGTGCCATCAGTGAGTCACTAGCTGGCGATAAGTACTTC. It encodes CAISESLAGDKYF.

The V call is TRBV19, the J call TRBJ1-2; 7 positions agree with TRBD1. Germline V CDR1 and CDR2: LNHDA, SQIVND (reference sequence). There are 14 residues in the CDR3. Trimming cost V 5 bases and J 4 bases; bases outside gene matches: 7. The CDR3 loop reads CASSFRDRLYGYTF. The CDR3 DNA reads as TGTGCCAGTAGTTTTCGGGACAGACTCTATGGCTACACCTTC.

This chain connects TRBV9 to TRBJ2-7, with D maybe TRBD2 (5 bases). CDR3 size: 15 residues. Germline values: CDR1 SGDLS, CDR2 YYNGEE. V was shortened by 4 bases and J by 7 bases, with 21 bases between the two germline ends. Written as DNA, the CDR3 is TGTGCCAGCAGCCCTGCGACTACTTCTTTTGGGGAGCAGTACTTC. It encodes CASSPATTSFGEQYF.

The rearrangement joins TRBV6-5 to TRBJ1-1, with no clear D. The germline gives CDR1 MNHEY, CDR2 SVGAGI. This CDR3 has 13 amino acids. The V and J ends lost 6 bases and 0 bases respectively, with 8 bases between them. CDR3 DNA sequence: TGTGCCAGCAGGGAGACTATGAACACTGAAGCTTTCTTT. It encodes CASRETMNTEAFF.

The CDR3 here is CASSSRGKGTEAFF. The CDR3 nucleotides are TGTGCCAGCAGCTCAAGGGGGAAGGGCACTGAAGCTTTCTTT. The V and J genes are TRBV5-4 and TRBJ1-1; a weak D match, TRBD1 (6 bases). Germline V gene lookup returns CDR1 SGHNT and CDR2 YYREEE (reference sequence). The V end was cut by 3 bases, the J end by 4 bases, with 13 bases between. The CDR3 has 14 amino acids.

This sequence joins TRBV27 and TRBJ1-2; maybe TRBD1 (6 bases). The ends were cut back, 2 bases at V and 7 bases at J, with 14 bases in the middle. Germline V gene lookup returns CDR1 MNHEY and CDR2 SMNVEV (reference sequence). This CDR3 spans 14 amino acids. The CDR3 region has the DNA TGTGCCAGCAGTTTAGTGGACAGCTCCAGTGGCTACACCTTC. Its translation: CASSLVDSSSGYTF.

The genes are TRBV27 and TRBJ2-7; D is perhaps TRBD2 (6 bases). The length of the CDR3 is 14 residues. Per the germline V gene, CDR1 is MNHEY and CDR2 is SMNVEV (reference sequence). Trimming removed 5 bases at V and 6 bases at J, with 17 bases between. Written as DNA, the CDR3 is TGTGCCAGCAGTCTCCGGGACTCCGTGGGCGAGCAGTACTTC. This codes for CASSLRDSVGEQYF.

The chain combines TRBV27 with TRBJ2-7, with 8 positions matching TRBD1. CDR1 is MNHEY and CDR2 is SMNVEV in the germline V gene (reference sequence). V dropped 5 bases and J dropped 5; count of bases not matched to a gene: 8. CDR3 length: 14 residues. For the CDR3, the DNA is TGTGCCAGCAGTAAACAAGGACAGGGCCACGAGCAGTACTTC. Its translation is CASSKQGQGHEQYF.

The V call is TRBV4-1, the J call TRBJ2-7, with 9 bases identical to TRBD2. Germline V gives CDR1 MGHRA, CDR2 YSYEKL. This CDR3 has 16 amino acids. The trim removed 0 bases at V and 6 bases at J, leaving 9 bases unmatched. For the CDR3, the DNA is TGCGCCAGCAGCCAAGAAGGGCGGGAGGGTTATTCCGAGCAGTACTTC. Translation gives CASSQEGREGYSEQYF.

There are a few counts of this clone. The CDR3 coding sequence is TGTGCCAGCAGCGCCGGGACAGGGAATGAAAAACTGTTTTTT. Translated: CASSAGTGNEKLFF. V gene TRBV7-2 combines with J gene TRBJ1-4, with 9 bases identical to TRBD1. CDR1 SGHTA and CDR2 FQGNSA come from the germline V gene. V was pared by 5 bases and J by 5 bases, with 3 bases of the junction left unmatched. The CDR3 is 14 amino acids.

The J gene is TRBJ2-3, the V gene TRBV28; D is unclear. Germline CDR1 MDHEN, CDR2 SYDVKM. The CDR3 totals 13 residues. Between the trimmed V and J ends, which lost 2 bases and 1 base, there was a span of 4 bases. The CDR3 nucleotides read TGTGCCAGCAGTTTAGCAGGCACAGATACGCAGTATTTT. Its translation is CASSLAGTDTQYF.

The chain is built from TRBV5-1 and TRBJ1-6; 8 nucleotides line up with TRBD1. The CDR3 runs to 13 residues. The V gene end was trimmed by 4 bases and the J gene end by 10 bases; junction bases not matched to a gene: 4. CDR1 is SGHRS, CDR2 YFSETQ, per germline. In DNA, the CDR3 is TGCGCCAGCAGCCTGGACAGGGTCTCACCCCTCCACTTT. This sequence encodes CASSLDRVSPLHF. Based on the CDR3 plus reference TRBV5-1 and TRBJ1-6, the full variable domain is KAGVTQTPRYLIKTRGQQVTLSCSPISGHRSVSWYQQTPGQGLQFLFEYFSETQRNKGNFPGRFSGRQFSNSRSEMNVSTLELGDSALYLCASSLDRVSPLHFGNGTRLTVT.

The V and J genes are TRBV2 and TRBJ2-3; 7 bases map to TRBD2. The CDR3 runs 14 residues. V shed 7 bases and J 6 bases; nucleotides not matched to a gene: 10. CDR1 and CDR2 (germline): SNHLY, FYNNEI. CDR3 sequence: CASNKGLGGDTQYF. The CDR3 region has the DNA TGTGCCAGCAACAAGGGTCTCGGGGGGGATACGCAGTATTTT.